This T cell receptor (beta chain) was captured in a study of blood T cell repertoires in COVID-19. Here immunoSEQ multiplex PCR was the method, and the copy in TCRdb shows in-frame clones only, minus some. This sample has over 120,000 clones, with 65% to 85% found just once. Material for sequencing was peripheral blood. This sequence was found in a woman aged 55-70 years with acute or convalescent COVID-19.

This CDR3 reads CASSLSAGGWNEQFF. The CDR3 DNA reads as TGTGCCAGCAGTTTATCCGCGGGAGGGTGGAATGAGCAGTTCTTC. This sequence joins TRBV27 and TRBJ2-1, with TRBD2 matching over 9 bases. The germline gives CDR1 MNHEY, CDR2 SMNVEV (reference sequence). The CDR3 runs 15 residues. V was pared by 0 bases and J by 7 bases, with 4 bases of the junction left unmatched.